The 8 T cell receptor beta chains in this list originate from one sample, sequenced in a study of cytomegalovirus exposure and HLA in healthy donors. 13 Jbeta primers and 60 Vbeta primers were used for the PCR. Generated by immunoSEQ multiplex PCR, the TCRdb table keeps only in-frame clones and is missing some. The data show about 110,000 clones, roughly 80% seen once. The sequenced sample was PBMCs. Every receptor here comes from a man aged 30-40 years in good health and CMV-seropositive.

V is TRBV7-7 and J is TRBJ2-6, with D tentatively TRBD1 (5 bases). Germline V gene sequence: CDR1 SSHAT, CDR2 FNYEAQ (reference sequence). The CDR3 spans 18 residues. V was clipped by 1 base and J by 0 bases, with 13 bases between them. CDR3 DNA: TGTGCCAGCAGCTTAGTGCCAGGGCCCAGCTCTGGGGCCAACGTCCTGACTTTC. Amino acids: CASSLVPGPSSGANVLTF.

The rearrangement joins TRBV7-8 to TRBJ1-1; TRBD1 matches at 7 bases. Germline lookup yields CDR1 SGHVS and CDR2 FQNEAQ. CDR3 length: 16 amino acids. Trimming at V came to 3 bases and at J to 5 bases, leaving 12 bases not matched to a gene. The CDR3 sequence is CASSFGDRAGRTEAFF. The CDR3 bases are TGTGCCAGCAGCTTTGGAGACAGGGCAGGGAGAACTGAAGCTTTCTTT.

This clone was detected once. This sequence joins TRBV11-2 and TRBJ2-2, with TRBD2 matching over 8 bases. CDR1 and CDR2 (germline): SGHAT, FQNNGV. The CDR3 totals 19 residues. J gave up 0 bases and V 5 bases, and 14 bases lay outside the gene matches. CDR3: CASSQPRRGGRTNTGELFF. As DNA, the CDR3 is TGTGCCAGCAGCCAACCTCGTCGGGGGGGACGCACGAACACCGGGGAGCTGTTTTTT.

The chain links TRBV6-6 to TRBJ1-2; 7 positions match TRBD1. This CDR3 region has 13 residues. CDR1 and CDR2 from the germline V gene are MNHNY and SVGAGI (reference sequence). With V trimmed by 6 bases and J by 5 bases, 6 bases remained unmatched. The CDR3 here is CASSDRDPYGYTF. CDR3 nucleotides: TGTGCCAGCAGCGACAGGGATCCTTATGGCTACACCTTC.

This chain links TRBV5-6 with TRBJ2-1, with 7 bases lining up with TRBD2. The germline gives CDR1 SGHDT, CDR2 YYEEEE. With V trimmed by 4 bases and J by 2 bases, 0 bases remained unmatched. The CDR3 has 13 residues. This CDR3 is CASSGRAYNEQFF. The CDR3 nucleotides read TGTGCCAGCAGCGGGAGGGCCTACAATGAGCAGTTCTTC. Filled out from reference TRBV5-6 and TRBJ2-1, the complete variable domain reads DAGVTQSPTHLIKTRGQQVTLRCSPKSGHDTVSWYQQALGQGPQFIFQYYEEEERQRGNFPDRFSGHQFPNYSSELNVNALLLGDSALYLCASSGRAYNEQFFGPGTRLTVL.

With regard to this clone: Germline is not matched at one junction end, which may reflect a read error. This chain links TRBV5-1 with TRBJ2-7, with 7 bases lining up with TRBD1. CDR1 SGHRS and CDR2 YFSETQ come from the germline V gene. The CDR3 is made up of 14 amino acids. The CDR3 protein is CASSLGPGRGEQYF. For the CDR3, the DNA is TGCGCCAGCAGTTTGGGACCGGGCAGGGGGGAGCAGTACTTC.

The rearrangement joins TRBV19 to TRBJ1-5; no definite D call. This CDR3 is 12 amino acids long. V was pared by 6 bases and J by 4 bases, with 7 bases between. Germline CDR1 reads LNHDA; CDR2 reads SQIVND (reference sequence). CDR3 protein: CASSSYNQPQHF. In DNA, the CDR3 is TGTGCCAGTAGCTCTTATAATCAGCCCCAGCATTTT.

This chain links TRBV6-5 with TRBJ2-1, with D unclear. Germline V gene lookup returns CDR1 MNHEY and CDR2 SVGAGI. CDR3 size: 14 residues. V lost 1 base and J 7 bases, leaving 11 bases between the germline ends. The CDR3 loop reads CASSYFQSGNEQFF. The CDR3 bases are TGTGCCAGCAGTTACTTTCAGTCGGGTAATGAGCAGTTCTTC.